This is a list of T cell receptor beta chains from one sample in a study of cytomegalovirus exposure and HLA in healthy donors. The assay was immunoSEQ multiplex PCR, and TCRdb's table has in-frame clones only and misses some. The sample contains approximately 210,000 clones, 75% to 90% of which appear only once. The sample taken for sequencing was PBMCs. The receptors derive from a man aged 30 to 39 in good health and CMV-seronegative. The CDR3 runs from the conserved cysteine through the conserved F or W. D genes are given only for firm matches. Rows may omit the clone size; those that give it use once, few, many or a size class.

J,V,size,D,DNA,CDR3
TRBJ2-1,TRBV11-3,once,TRBD2,TGTGCCAGCAGCTGGGGTAGCGGGCAGGGTGAGCAGTTCTTC,CASSWGSGQGEQFF
TRBJ1-6,TRBV5-4,-,TRBD1,TGTGCCAGCAGCCGGACAGGGGCGAATTCACCCCTCCACTTT,CASSRTGANSPLHF
TRBJ2-3,TRBV4-1,-,-,TGCGCCAGCAGGGGGGGTCCCACAATAACAGATACGCAGTATTTT,CASRGGPTITDTQYF
TRBJ2-7,TRBV6-1,-,-,TGTGCCAGCACCATGGCGGGACTGATCTACGAGCAGTACTTC,CASTMAGLIYEQYF
TRBJ1-4,TRBV5-1,-,TRBD1,TGCGCCAGCAGCTTGGCTGGACAGGGAGGGGGTGAAAAACTGTTTTTT,CASSLAGQGGGEKLFF
TRBJ1-1,TRBV11-2,few,-,TGTGCCAGCAGCTCCGGACAGTCAGGGCGAGCTTTCTTT,CASSSGQSGRAFF
TRBJ1-1,TRBV28,-,-,TGTGCCAGCACCCGGGAGAACACTGAAGCTTTCTTT,CASTRENTEAFF
TRBJ2-1,TRBV10-1,-,TRBD2,TGCGCCAGCAGTGGCGGGGGGTATGTGCAGTTCTTC,CASSGGGYVQFF
TRBJ1-5,TRBV6-5,-,-,TGTGCCAGCAGCCGCCGGGACAATAATCAGCCCCAGCATTTT,CASSRRDNNQPQHF
TRBJ2-1,TRBV7-2,-,TRBD2,TGTGCCAGCAGCTTAGCGAGCGGGAGGGCGGGCTTCGAGCAGTTCTTC,CASSLASGRAGFEQFF
TRBJ2-7,TRBV4-2,-,-,TGTGCCAGCGCCGAGACTAGCTACGAGCAGTACTTC,CASAETSYEQYF
TRBJ2-7,TRBV10-2,-,TRBD2,TGCGCCAGCAGTGACCCCCCTAGCGGCGGGGGGGACTACGAGCAGTACTTC,CASSDPPSGGGDYEQYF
TRBJ2-3,TRBV27,-,TRBD1,TGTGCCAGCAGGCGACAGGGGGCAACAGATACGCAGTATTTT,CASRRQGATDTQYF
TRBJ2-1,TRBV7-9,-,TRBD2,TGTGCCAGCAGCTTTAACCCGCTACTAGCGGGGGACAATGAGCAGTTCTTC,CASSFNPLLAGDNEQFF
TRBJ2-1,TRBV7-9,-,-,TGTTCCAGCAGCCAGCAGGCGGGGTCCTACAATGAGCAGTTCTTC,CSSSQQAGSYNEQFF
TRBJ2-7,TRBV11-2,-,-,TGTGCCAGCAGCTTCGGGACATCCTACGAGCAGTACTTC,CASSFGTSYEQYF
TRBJ1-1,TRBV5-1,-,-,TGCGCCAGCAGGTACGGGTACACTGAAGCTTTCTTT,CASRYGYTEAFF
TRBJ2-3,TRBV5-1,-,-,TGCGCCAGCAGCCCCCAGGGCACAGATACGCAGTATTTT,CASSPQGTDTQYF
TRBJ2-5,TRBV27,-,-,TGTGCCAGCAGTCCCCTTGGATCCGGGGGGACCCAGTACTTC,CASSPLGSGGTQYF
TRBJ2-7,TRBV6-1,-,-,TGTGCCACGGCAGACCTAGGCTACGAGCAGTACTTC,CATADLGYEQYF
TRBJ2-7,TRBV2,-,-,TGTGCCAGCAGAATGGACATAAACGAGCAGTACTTC,CASRMDINEQYF
TRBJ2-7,TRBV28,-,-,TGTGCCAGCAGTTTGGCGCGAGGCGAGCAGTACTTC,CASSLARGEQYF
TRBJ2-3,TRBV4-2,-,TRBD2,TGTGCCAGCAGCCCAGGTCGGGGGGGCTTGACAGATACGCAGTATTTT,CASSPGRGGLTDTQYF
TRBJ1-2,TRBV28,few,-,TGTGCCAGCAGCGGACAGAGCTATGGCTACACCTTC,CASSGQSYGYTF
TRBJ2-5,TRBV7-8,once,TRBD2,TGTGCCTCCTGGGTAGCGGGGGACCCAGGTATCTCGGAGACCCAGTACTTC,CASWVAGDPGISETQYF
TRBJ1-5,TRBV28,-,-,TGTGCCAGCAGTCCCCGGGGGTCCTCGGGGCAGCCCCAGCATTTT,CASSPRGSSGQPQHF
TRBJ1-1,TRBV4-3,-,-,TGCGCCAGCAGCCAAACGTACTACACAGGACCGACTGAAGCTTTCTTT,CASSQTYYTGPTEAFF
TRBJ1-1,TRBV7-9,-,TRBD1,TGTGCCAGCAGCCCCTATGGGGACAGGGTCACTGAAGCTTTCTTT,CASSPYGDRVTEAFF
TRBJ1-6,TRBV6-1,-,-,TGTGCCAGCAGTGAAGTGGAGAACTCCTATAATTCACCCCTCCACTTT,CASSEVENSYNSPLHF
TRBJ2-7,TRBV5-1,-,-,TGCGCCAGCAGCTTGGGGGGGCTGTACGAGCAGTACTTC,CASSLGGLYEQYF
TRBJ1-5,TRBV6-5,-,-,TGTGCCAGCAGTTTCGGCCCACGAGGGTTAAATCAGCCCCAGCATTTT,CASSFGPRGLNQPQHF
TRBJ2-7,TRBV7-2,-,-,TGTGCCAGCAGCTTAGTAGGCGGCGGGACTGCCTACGAGCAGTACTTC,CASSLVGGGTAYEQYF
TRBJ2-1,TRBV7-9,-,TRBD1,TGTTCCAGCAGCGCTAATACAGGGGTTGGGGCTAATGAGCAGTTCTTC,CSSSANTGVGANEQFF
TRBJ2-7,TRBV30,-,-,TGTGCCTGGAGTGCAACTCTTCCGACCTACGAGCAGTACTTC,CAWSATLPTYEQYF
TRBJ1-4,TRBV28,-,TRBD1,TGTGCCAGCAGCCCCGACAGGGTTGGAAAACTGTTTTTT,CASSPDRVGKLFF
TRBJ2-5,TRBV4-1,-,TRBD1,TGCGCCAGCAGCCAACCAGGGGGCCCACCCCAGTACTTC,CASSQPGGPPQYF
TRBJ2-3,TRBV29-1,-,TRBD2,TGCAGCGATCGGACTAGCGGGGGGGCAGATACGCAGTATTTT,CSDRTSGGADTQYF
TRBJ2-3,TRBV5-1,-,TRBD1,TGCGCCAGCAGCTTGGCTGGGACAGGGGAAGCGGATACGCAGTATTTT,CASSLAGTGEADTQYF
TRBJ1-1,TRBV5-6,-,-,TGTGCCAGCAGCTTGGAGAGGGATACTGAAGCTTTCTTT,CASSLERDTEAFF
TRBJ1-2,TRBV5-1,-,-,TGCGCCAGCAGCTTGGCAGGTGGTAGCTATGGCTACACCTTC,CASSLAGGSYGYTF
TRBJ1-4,TRBV28,once,-,TGTGCCAGCAGTTTATTGGGACATAAACTGTTTTTT,CASSLLGHKLFF
TRBJ1-5,TRBV5-6,-,-,TGTGCCAGCAGCTTGCAAGGTGCGGGGCAGCCCCAGCATTTT,CASSLQGAGQPQHF
TRBJ1-5,TRBV2,-,-,TGTGCCAGTAGAAAACAGGGCTGGGATCAGCCCCAGCATTTT,CASRKQGWDQPQHF
TRBJ2-5,TRBV10-3,-,-,TGTGCCATCGGGCAGGGCGGGATGGAGACCCAGTACTTC,CAIGQGGMETQYF
TRBJ1-2,TRBV29-1,-,-,TGCAGCGTTACCACAGGGTGGGACTATGGCTACACCTTC,CSVTTGWDYGYTF
TRBJ2-3,TRBV7-8,few,TRBD2,TGTGCCAGCAGACCGAGCGGGGGGATCGCAGATACGCAGTATTTT,CASRPSGGIADTQYF
TRBJ1-1,TRBV28,once,-,TGTGCCAGCAGTTCCGGGACTGAGACTTTCTTT,CASSSGTETFF
TRBJ1-5,TRBV6-5,-,TRBD1,TGTGCCAGCAGTTATAGCATACAGGGGGGGATCTGGCCCCAGCATTTT,CASSYSIQGGIWPQHF